The 10 T cell receptor beta chains given below trace back to one sample, sequenced in a study of response to subunit inactivated influenza vaccine. Using its own MiXCR run on the RT-PCR reads, TCRdb lists one record per CDR3 protein. The sample shows 300,000 to 350,000 distinct CDR3 sequences, 21% of them seen only once. The sample consisted of PBMCs from blood, taken less than 22 months after vaccination. These receptors all stem from a man between 50 and 69 years old who received an inactivated influenza vaccine.

This clonotype was seen only a few times. The V call is TRBV5-1, the J call TRBJ1-1; possibly TRBD1 for D (5 bases). The CDR3 spans 13 residues. Germline V gene lookup returns CDR1 SGHRS and CDR2 YFSETQ. Trimming removed 6 bases from V and 2 bases from J, with 11 bases in between. The CDR3 loop reads CASKEQGNTEAFF. The CDR3 nucleotides are TGCGCCAGCAAGGAGCAGGGTAACACTGAAGCTTTCTTT.

V is TRBV7-2 and J is TRBJ2-4; D might be TRBD1 (6 bases). CDR3 size: 14 residues. Trimming pared 5 bases from V and 5 bases from J, leaving 13 bases between. Germline V gene sequence: CDR1 SGHTA, CDR2 FQGNSA. CDR3 residues: CASSPQGSQNIQYF. The CDR3 DNA follows: TGTGCCAGCAGCCCACAGGGTTCCCAAAACATTCAGTACTTC.

This clonotype appeared a few times. The chain uses TRBV5-5 and TRBJ1-1; D uncertain. Per the germline V gene, CDR1 is SGHKS and CDR2 is YYEKEE (reference sequence). CDR3 length: 14 residues. V was pared by 3 bases and J by 1 base, with 10 bases between. This chain's CDR3 is CASSSGTWNTEAFF. CDR3 sequence (DNA): TGTGCCAGCAGCTCGGGAACCTGGAACACTGAAGCTTTCTTT.

V gene TRBV11-2 combines with J gene TRBJ2-7; a weak D match, TRBD1 (5 bases). The CDR3 contains 15 residues. CDR1 SGHAT and CDR2 FQNNGV come from the germline V gene. Between the trimmed V and J ends, which lost 4 bases and 5 bases, there was a span of 18 bases. In DNA form, the CDR3 reads TGTGCCAGCAGCTCAGAAGGGGTTTTAGGGCACGAGCAGTACTTC. Its protein is CASSSEGVLGHEQYF.

J is TRBJ2-5 and V is TRBV24-1, with D tentatively TRBD2 (7 bases). CDR1 and CDR2 from the germline V gene are KGHDR and SFDVKD. The length of the CDR3 is 17 residues. V dropped 0 bases and J dropped 3 bases, with 16 bases sitting between them. CDR3 protein: CATSDLSGGNKKETQYF. In DNA, the CDR3 is TGTGCCACCAGTGATTTGTCGGGGGGCAACAAAAAAGAGACCCAGTACTTC.

This sequence joins TRBV18 and TRBJ1-1; D is ambiguous. Per the germline V gene, CDR1 is KGHSH and CDR2 is LQKENI. The length of the CDR3 is 13 residues. V was pared by 6 bases and J by 4 bases, with 12 bases between. CDR3 DNA: TGTGCCAGCTCGGATATTAGAGGCACTGAAGCTTTCTTT. It translates to CASSDIRGTEAFF.

This clonotype was observed a handful of times. The V call is TRBV4-1, the J call TRBJ2-7, with 10 positions matching TRBD1. Germline CDR1 and CDR2: MGHRA and YSYEKL. After removal of 0 bases from V and 7 bases from J, the junction contained 6 bases not matched to a gene. The CDR3 contains 15 residues. As DNA, the CDR3 is TGCGCCAGCAGCCAAGATGGTGGACAGGGGGGTGAGCAGTACTTC. Translation: CASSQDGGQGGEQYF.

This clonotype was counted only a few times. The chain links TRBV6-5 to TRBJ1-1; D is undetermined. Germline CDR1 and CDR2: MNHEY and SVGAGI. V was pared by 2 bases and J by 3 bases, with 19 bases between. The CDR3 runs to 17 residues. In nucleotides, the CDR3 is TGTGCCAGCAGTTACGGGCAGGCGGGGAATCAGGACACTGAAGCTTTCTTT. Its protein product is CASSYGQAGNQDTEAFF.

V gene TRBV7-9 combines with J gene TRBJ1-1; D is unresolved. The V and J ends lost 7 bases and 1 base respectively, with 13 bases between them. CDR3 length: 14 residues. Germline V lookup: CDR1 SEHNR, CDR2 FQNEAQ (reference sequence). The CDR3 sequence is CASTPSGGNTEAFF. The DNA of the CDR3 is TGTGCCAGCACCCCCTCGGGCGGGAACACTGAAGCTTTCTTT.

Only a few counts were recorded for this clonotype. The gene calls are TRBV6-2 or TRBV6-3 and TRBJ2-7; TRBD1 aligns across 12 bases. V shed 0 bases, J shed 7 bases, and the junction held 7 bases outside the gene matches. Germline CDR1 MNHEY, CDR2 SVGEGT. The length of the CDR3 is 16 residues. The DNA of the CDR3 is TGTGCCAGCAGTTACTCACCGGGACAGGGGGCGAAGGAGCAGTACTTC. It specifies CASSYSPGQGAKEQYF.